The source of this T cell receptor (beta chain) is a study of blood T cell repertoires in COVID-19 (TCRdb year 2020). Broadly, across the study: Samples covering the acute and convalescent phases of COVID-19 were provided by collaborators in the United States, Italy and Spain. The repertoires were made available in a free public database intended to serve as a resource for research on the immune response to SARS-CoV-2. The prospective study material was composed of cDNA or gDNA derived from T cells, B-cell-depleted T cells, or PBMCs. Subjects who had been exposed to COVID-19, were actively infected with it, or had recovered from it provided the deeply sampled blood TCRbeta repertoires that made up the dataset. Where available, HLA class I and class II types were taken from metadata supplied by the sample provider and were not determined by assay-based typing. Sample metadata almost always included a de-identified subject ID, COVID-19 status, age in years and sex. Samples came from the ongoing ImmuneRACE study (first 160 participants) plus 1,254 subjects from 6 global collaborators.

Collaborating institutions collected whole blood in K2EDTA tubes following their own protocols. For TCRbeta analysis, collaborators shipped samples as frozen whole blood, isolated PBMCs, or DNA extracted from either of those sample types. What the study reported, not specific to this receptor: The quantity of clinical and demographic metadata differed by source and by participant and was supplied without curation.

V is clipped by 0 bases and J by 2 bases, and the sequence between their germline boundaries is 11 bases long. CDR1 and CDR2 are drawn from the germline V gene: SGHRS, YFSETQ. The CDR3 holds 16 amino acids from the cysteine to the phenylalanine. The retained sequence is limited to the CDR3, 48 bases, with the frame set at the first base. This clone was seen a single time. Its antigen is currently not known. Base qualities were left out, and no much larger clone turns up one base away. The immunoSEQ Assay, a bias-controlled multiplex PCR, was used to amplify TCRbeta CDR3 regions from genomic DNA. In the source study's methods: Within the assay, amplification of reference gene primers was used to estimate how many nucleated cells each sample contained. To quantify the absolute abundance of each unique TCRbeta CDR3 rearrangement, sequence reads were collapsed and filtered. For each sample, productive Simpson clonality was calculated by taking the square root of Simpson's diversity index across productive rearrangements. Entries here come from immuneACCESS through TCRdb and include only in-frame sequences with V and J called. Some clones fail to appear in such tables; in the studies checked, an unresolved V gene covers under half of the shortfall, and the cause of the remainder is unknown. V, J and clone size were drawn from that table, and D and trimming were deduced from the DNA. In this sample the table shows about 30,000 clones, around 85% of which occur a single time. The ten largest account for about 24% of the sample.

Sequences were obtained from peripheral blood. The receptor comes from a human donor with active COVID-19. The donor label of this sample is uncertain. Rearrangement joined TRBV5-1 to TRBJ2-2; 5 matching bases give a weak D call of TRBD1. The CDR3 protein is CASSLAAGFNTGELFF. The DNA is TGCGCCAGCAGCTTGGCGGCAGGGTTTAACACCGGGGAGCTGTTTTTT.